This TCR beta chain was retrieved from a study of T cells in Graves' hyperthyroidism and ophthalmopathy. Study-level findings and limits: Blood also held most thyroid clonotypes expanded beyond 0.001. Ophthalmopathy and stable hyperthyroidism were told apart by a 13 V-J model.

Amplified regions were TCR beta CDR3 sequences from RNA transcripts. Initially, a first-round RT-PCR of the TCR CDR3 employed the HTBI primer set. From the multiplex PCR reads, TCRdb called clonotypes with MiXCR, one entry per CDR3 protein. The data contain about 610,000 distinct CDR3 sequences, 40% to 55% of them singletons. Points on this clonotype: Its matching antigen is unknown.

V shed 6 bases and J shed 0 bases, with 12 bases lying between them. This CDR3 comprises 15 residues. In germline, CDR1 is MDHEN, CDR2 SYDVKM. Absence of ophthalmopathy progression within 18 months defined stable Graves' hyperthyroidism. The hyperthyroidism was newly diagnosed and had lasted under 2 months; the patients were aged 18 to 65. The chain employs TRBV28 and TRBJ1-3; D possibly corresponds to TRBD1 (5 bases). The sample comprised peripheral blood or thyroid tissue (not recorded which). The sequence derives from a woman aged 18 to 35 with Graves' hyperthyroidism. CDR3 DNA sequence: TGTGCCAGCAGGTGGACACGAAGCTCTGGAAACACCATATATTTT. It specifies CASRWTRSSGNTIYF.